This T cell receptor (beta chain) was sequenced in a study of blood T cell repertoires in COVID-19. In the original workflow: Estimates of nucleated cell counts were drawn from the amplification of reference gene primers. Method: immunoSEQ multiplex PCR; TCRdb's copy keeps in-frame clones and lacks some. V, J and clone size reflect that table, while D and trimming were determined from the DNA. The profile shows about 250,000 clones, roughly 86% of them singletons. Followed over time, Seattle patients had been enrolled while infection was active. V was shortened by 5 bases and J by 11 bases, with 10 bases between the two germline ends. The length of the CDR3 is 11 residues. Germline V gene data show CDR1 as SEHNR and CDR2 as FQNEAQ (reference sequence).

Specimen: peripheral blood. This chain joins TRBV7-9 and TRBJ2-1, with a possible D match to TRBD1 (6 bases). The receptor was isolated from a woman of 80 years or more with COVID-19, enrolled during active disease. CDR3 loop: CASSLGQKQFF. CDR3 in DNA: TGTGCCAGCAGCCTCGGACAGAAGCAGTTCTTC.